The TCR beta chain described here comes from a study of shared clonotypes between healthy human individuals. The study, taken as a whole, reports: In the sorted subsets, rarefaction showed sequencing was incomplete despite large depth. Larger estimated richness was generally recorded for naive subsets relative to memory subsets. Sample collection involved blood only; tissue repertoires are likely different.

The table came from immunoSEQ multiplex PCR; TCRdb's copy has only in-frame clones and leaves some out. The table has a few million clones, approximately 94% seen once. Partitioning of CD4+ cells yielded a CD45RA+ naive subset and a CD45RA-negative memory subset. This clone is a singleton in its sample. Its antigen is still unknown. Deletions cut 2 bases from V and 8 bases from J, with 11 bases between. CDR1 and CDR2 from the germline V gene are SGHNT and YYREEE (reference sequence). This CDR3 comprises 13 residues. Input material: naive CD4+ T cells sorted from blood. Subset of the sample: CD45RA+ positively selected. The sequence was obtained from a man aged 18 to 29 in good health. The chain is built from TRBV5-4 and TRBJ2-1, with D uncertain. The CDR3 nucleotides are TGTGCCAGCAGCTTAATATTTGGGGATGAGCAGTTCTTC. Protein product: CASSLIFGDEQFF.